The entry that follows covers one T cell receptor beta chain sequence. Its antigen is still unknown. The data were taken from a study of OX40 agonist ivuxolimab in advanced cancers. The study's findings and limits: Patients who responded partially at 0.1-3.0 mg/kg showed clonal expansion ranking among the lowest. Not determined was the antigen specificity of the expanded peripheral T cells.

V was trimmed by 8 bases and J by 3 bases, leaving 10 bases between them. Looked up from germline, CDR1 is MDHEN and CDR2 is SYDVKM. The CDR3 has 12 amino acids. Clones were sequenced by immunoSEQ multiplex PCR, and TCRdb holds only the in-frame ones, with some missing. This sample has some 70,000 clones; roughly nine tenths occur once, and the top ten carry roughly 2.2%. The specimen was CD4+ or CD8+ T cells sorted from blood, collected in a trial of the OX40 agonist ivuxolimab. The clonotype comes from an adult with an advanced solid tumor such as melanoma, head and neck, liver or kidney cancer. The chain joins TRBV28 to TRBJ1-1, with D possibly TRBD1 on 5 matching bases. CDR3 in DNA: TGTGCCAGCGCCGGGACCTACACTGAAGCTTTCTTT. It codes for CASAGTYTEAFF.